The 18 T cell receptor beta chains in this list originate from one sample, sequenced in a study of CD8 T cells in Susac syndrome. Random hexamers primed reverse transcription of about 0.45 to 1 ug RNA. TCRdb re-derived calls from the immunoSEQ multiplex PCR reads in MiXCR, one entry per CDR3 protein. The sample holds 160,000 or so distinct CDR3 sequences, around 95% seen once. The sample comprised CD8+ T cells from PBMCs. The receptor source for this set is a human donor with multiple sclerosis.

The J gene is TRBJ1-2, the V gene TRBV9; a weak D match, TRBD1 (5 bases). This CDR3 has 15 residues. Trimming pared 4 bases from V and 9 bases from J, leaving 22 bases between. The germline V gene has CDR1 SGDLS and CDR2 YYNGEE. CDR3 DNA: TGTGCCAGCAGCAATTCCCCCTTTGCGGGGACGAGCTACACCTTC. As protein: CASSNSPFAGTSYTF.

The chain combines TRBV9 with TRBJ2-7, with TRBD2 matching over 7 bases. The CDR3 sequence is 15 residues long. J lost 3 bases, V lost 2 bases, and 8 bases had no gene match. The germline gives CDR1 SGDLS, CDR2 YYNGEE. The CDR3, as DNA: TGTGCCAGCAGCGTCCCTGGTGGGGGGGTCTACGAGCAGTACGTC. Its translation: CASSVPGGGVYEQYV.

The chain links TRBV30 to TRBJ2-1; 7 nucleotides align to TRBD2. V was pared by 2 bases and J by 4 bases, with 14 bases of the junction left unmatched. CDR1 and CDR2 (germline): GTSNPN, SVGIG (reference sequence). CDR3 length: 17 residues. The chain's CDR3 is CAWSLGSGSPYYNEQFF. The CDR3 nucleotides read TGTGCCTGGAGTCTTGGTAGCGGGTCACCCTATTACAATGAGCAGTTCTTC.

The genes are TRBV28 and TRBJ2-3; 13 bases line up with TRBD2. Germline CDR1 reads MDHEN; CDR2 reads SYDVKM. Germline trimming cut 5 bases from V and 2 bases from J; bases unmatched to any gene: 13. The CDR3 extends over 19 amino acids. In DNA form, the CDR3 reads TGTGCCAGCAGTCTCTCTCGGACTAGCGGGGGCCCCGACACAGATACGCAGTATTTT. It yields the protein CASSLSRTSGGPDTDTQYF. Filled out from reference TRBV28 and TRBJ2-3, the complete variable domain reads DVKVTQSSRYLVKRTGEKVFLECVQDMDHENMFWYRQDPGLGLRLIYFSYDVKMKEKGDIPEGYSVSREKKERFSLILESASTNQTSMYLCASSLSRTSGGPDTDTQYFGPGTRLTVL.

The chain joins TRBV4-2 to TRBJ2-6; D possibly uses TRBD1 or TRBD2 (5 bases each). V lost 0 bases to trimming and J lost 0 bases, with 12 bases between them. Germline V gives CDR1 LGHNA, CDR2 YNFKEQ. The CDR3 sequence is 18 residues long. The CDR3 here is CASSQDYGGSSGANVLTF. CDR3 DNA: TGTGCCAGCAGCCAAGATTATGGGGGAAGCTCTGGGGCCAACGTCCTGACTTTC.

The rearrangement uses TRBV5-1 and TRBJ2-3; 9 bases match TRBD2. The CDR3 totals 14 residues. Trimming cost V 2 bases and J 6 bases; bases outside gene matches: 4. Germline lookup yields CDR1 SGHRS and CDR2 YFSETQ. This CDR3 reads CASSFSGGPDTQYF. CDR3 DNA: TGCGCCAGCAGCTTTAGCGGGGGCCCGGATACGCAGTATTTT.

The V and J genes are TRBV12-3 or TRBV12-4 and TRBJ1-5, with D perhaps TRBD1 (6 bases). With 6 bases removed from V and 0 bases from J, the gap between germline ends came to 12 bases. This CDR3 has 15 residues. CDR3 amino acids: CASRWWDNSNQPQHF. The CDR3 coding sequence is TGTGCCAGCAGGTGGTGGGACAATAGCAATCAGCCCCAGCATTTT.

The chain employs TRBV4-1 and TRBJ1-5; D gene ambiguous. The CDR3 is 15 residues long. Germline CDR1 MGHRA, CDR2 YSYEKL. V lost 0 bases to trimming and J lost 2 bases, with 8 bases between them. Here the CDR3 DNA reads TGCGCCAGCAGCCAAGACTTCCGGGGCAATCAGCCCCAGCATTTT. Its translation: CASSQDFRGNQPQHF.

The gene calls are TRBV7-9 and TRBJ2-1; D not resolved. Germline CDR1 and CDR2: SEHNR and FQNEAQ (reference sequence). Deletions cut 5 bases from V and 3 bases from J, with 14 bases between. The CDR3 has 15 residues. CDR3 in amino acids: CASSPTLAIYNEQFF. CDR3 DNA sequence: TGTGCCAGCAGCCCAACGCTTGCAATCTACAATGAGCAGTTCTTC. Variable domain in full (rest from reference TRBV7-9 and TRBJ2-1): DTGVSQNPRHKITKRGQNVTFRCDPISEHNRLYWYRQTLGQGPEFLTYFQNEAQLEKSRLLSDRFSAERPKGSFSTLEIQRTEQGDSAMYLCASSPTLAIYNEQFFGPGTRLTVL.

This chain links TRBV13 with TRBJ1-1; D is perhaps TRBD1 (5 bases). V dropped 1 base and J dropped 5 bases, with 20 bases sitting between them. Looked up from germline, CDR1 is PRHDT and CDR2 is FYEKMQ (reference sequence). The CDR3 is 17 residues long. As DNA, the CDR3 is TGTGCCAGCAGCTTAGCGGACGGACAAAGGCGGGAAACTGAAGCTTTCTTT. This translates into CASSLADGQRRETEAFF. Combining the CDR3 with reference TRBV13 and TRBJ1-1 gives the whole variable domain AAGVIQSPRHLIKEKRETATLKCYPIPRHDTVYWYQQGPGQDPQFLISFYEKMQSDKGSIPDRFSAQQFSDYHSELNMSSLELGDSALYFCASSLADGQRRETEAFFGQGTRLTVV.

The chain employs TRBV20-1 and TRBJ2-7; a weak D match, TRBD2 (7 bases). This CDR3 comprises 13 residues. Germline V gives CDR1 DFQATT, CDR2 SNEGSKA (reference sequence). Between the trimmed V and J ends, which lost 3 bases and 2 bases, there was a span of 11 bases. The CDR3 reads CSARGGAPYEQYF. In nucleotides, the CDR3 is TGCAGTGCTAGGGGGGGGGCTCCCTACGAGCAGTACTTC.

The gene calls are TRBV30 and TRBJ1-1; D gene unclear. The CDR3 runs to 13 residues. Per the germline V gene, CDR1 is GTSNPN and CDR2 is SVGIG (reference sequence). The V and J ends lost 0 bases and 0 bases respectively, with 5 bases between them. CDR3 coding DNA: TGTGCCTGGAGTGTTAGGGTGAACACTGAAGCTTTCTTT. It is translated as CAWSVRVNTEAFF.

V gene TRBV24-1 combines with J gene TRBJ2-3; 8 nucleotides align to TRBD1. V lost 3 bases to trimming and J lost 5 bases; unmatched junction nucleotides: 6. The germline gives CDR1 KGHDR, CDR2 SFDVKD. The CDR3 spans 15 residues. The chain's CDR3 is CATSDDRGREDTQYF. The CDR3 bases are TGTGCCACCAGTGATGACAGGGGTAGGGAAGATACGCAGTATTTT.

The chain combines TRBV20-1 with TRBJ1-2, with D hard to call. The CDR3 is made up of 14 amino acids. Germline CDR1 DFQATT, CDR2 SNEGSKA (reference sequence). Trimming shortened V by 3 bases and J by 4 bases, and 15 bases separated the two germline ends. For the CDR3, the DNA is TGCAGTGCTAGTGGGTCAAATCAACTCTATGGCTACACCTTC. This gives the protein CSASGSNQLYGYTF.

The chain links TRBV15 to TRBJ2-7; TRBD1 might be the D (6 bases). The length of the CDR3 is 13 residues. Germline V gene data show CDR1 as LNHNV and CDR2 as YYDKDF (reference sequence). Trimming shortened V by 5 bases and J by 1 base, and 9 bases separated the two germline ends. CDR3 amino acids: CATSHRDSYEQYV. CDR3 sequence (DNA): TGTGCCACCAGCCACAGGGATTCCTACGAGCAGTACGTC.

This chain links TRBV5-4 with TRBJ2-5; 8 bases are a match to TRBD1. The CDR3 covers 16 residues. V was clipped by 4 bases and J by 3 bases; unmatched bases: 11. The germline V gene has CDR1 SGHNT and CDR2 YYREEE (reference sequence). The CDR3 region has the DNA TGTGCCAGCAGCCACCGGACAGGGCTAAGGGAAGAGACCCAGTACTTC. Protein sequence: CASSHRTGLREETQYF.

The chain carries TRBV20-1 and TRBJ1-2; D is unresolved. The CDR3 has 14 residues. V lost 2 bases and J lost 3, with 13 bases in between. Germline V gives CDR1 DFQATT, CDR2 SNEGSKA (reference sequence). CDR3 DNA sequence: TGCAGTGCTAGACCTACCGGGGAGGACTATGGCTACACCTTC. Encoded protein: CSARPTGEDYGYTF.

The V call is TRBV6-5, the J call TRBJ2-1; D is undetermined. The CDR3 runs 15 residues. The V and J ends lost 5 bases and 7 bases respectively, with 18 bases between them. The germline gives CDR1 MNHEY, CDR2 SVGAGI. This chain's CDR3 is CASSPGRRFGNEQFF. Here the CDR3 DNA reads TGTGCCAGCAGTCCCGGGCGGCGGTTTGGGAATGAGCAGTTCTTC.